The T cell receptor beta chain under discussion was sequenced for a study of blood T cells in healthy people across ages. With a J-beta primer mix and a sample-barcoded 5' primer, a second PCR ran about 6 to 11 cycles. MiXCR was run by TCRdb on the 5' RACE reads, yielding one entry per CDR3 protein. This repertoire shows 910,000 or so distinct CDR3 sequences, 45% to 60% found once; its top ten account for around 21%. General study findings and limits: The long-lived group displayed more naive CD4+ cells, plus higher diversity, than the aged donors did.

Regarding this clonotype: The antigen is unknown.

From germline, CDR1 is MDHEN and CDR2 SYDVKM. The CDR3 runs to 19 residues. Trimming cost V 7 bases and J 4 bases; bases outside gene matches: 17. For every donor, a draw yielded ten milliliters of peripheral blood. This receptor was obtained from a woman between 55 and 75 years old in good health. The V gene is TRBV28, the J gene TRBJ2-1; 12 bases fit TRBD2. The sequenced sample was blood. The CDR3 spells CASTPLWLAGGGRYNEQFF. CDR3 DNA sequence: TGTGCCAGCACCCCGCTCTGGCTAGCGGGAGGGGGTCGGTACAATGAGCAGTTCTTC.